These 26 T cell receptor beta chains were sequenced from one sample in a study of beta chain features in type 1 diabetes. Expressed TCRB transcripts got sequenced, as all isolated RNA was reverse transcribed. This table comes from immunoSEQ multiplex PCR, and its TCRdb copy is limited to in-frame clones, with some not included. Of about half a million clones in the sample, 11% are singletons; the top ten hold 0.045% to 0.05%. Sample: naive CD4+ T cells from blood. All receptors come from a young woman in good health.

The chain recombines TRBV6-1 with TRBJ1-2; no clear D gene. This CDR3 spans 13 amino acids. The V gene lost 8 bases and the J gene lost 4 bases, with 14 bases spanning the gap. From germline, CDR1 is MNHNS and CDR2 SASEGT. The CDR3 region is CASGRESGYGYTF. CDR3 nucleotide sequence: TGTGCCAGCGGAAGGGAGAGTGGCTATGGCTACACCTTC.

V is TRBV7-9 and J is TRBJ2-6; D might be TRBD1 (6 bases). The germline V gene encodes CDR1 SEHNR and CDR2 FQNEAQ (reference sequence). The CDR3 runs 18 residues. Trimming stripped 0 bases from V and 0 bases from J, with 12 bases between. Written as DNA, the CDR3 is TGTGCCAGCAGCTTAGCAGACAGGCCCTACTCTGGGGCCAACGTCCTGACTTTC. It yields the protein CASSLADRPYSGANVLTF. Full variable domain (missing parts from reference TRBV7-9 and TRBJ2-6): DTGVSQNPRHKITKRGQNVTFRCDPISEHNRLYWYRQTLGQGPEFLTYFQNEAQLEKSRLLSDRFSAERPKGSFSTLEIQRTEQGDSAMYLCASSLADRPYSGANVLTFGAGSRLTVL.

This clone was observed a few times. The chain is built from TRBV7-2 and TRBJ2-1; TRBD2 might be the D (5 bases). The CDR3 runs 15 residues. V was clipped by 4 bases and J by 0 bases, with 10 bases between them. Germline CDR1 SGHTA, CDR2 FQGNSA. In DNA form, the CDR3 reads TGTGCCAGCAGCTGGTCGGGGTTCTCCTACAATGAGCAGTTCTTC. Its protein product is CASSWSGFSYNEQFF. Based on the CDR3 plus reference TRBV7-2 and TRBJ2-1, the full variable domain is GAGVSQSPSNKVTEKGKDVELRCDPISGHTALYWYRQSLGQGLEFLIYFQGNSAPDKSGLPSDRFSAERTGGSVSTLTIQRTQQEDSAVYLCASSWSGFSYNEQFFGPGTRLTVL.

The CDR3, as DNA: TGCAGCGTTGAAGCCAACGAAGCTTTCTTT. It encodes CSVEANEAFF. The chain joins TRBV29-1 to TRBJ1-1; D gene ambiguous. Germline V gene lookup returns CDR1 SQVTM and CDR2 ANQGSEA. Trimming removed 1 base at V and 8 bases at J, with 5 bases between. This CDR3 is built from 10 residues.

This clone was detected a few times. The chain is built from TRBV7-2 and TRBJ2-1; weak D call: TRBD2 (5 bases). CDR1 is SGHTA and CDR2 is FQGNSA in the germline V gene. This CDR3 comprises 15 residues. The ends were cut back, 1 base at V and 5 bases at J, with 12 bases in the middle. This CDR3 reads CASSLVSAADNEQFF. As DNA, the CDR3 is TGTGCCAGCAGCTTAGTCTCAGCGGCGGACAATGAGCAGTTCTTC.

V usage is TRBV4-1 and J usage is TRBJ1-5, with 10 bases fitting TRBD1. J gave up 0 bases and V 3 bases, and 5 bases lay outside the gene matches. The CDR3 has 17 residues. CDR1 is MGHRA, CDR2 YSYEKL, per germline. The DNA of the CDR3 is TGCGCCAGCAGCCAGCGACAGGGGGCGGATAGCAATCAGCCCCAGCATTTT. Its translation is CASSQRQGADSNQPQHF.

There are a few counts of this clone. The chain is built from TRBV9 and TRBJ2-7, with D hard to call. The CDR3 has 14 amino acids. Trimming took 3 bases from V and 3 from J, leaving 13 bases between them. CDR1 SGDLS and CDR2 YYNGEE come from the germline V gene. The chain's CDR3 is CASSAPPGFYEQYF. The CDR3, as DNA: TGTGCCAGCAGCGCGCCACCCGGGTTCTACGAGCAGTACTTC.

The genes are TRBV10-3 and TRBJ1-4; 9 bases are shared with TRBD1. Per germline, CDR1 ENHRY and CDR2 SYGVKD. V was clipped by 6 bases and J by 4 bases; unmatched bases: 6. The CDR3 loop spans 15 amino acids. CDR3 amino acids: CAISQQGASNEKLFF. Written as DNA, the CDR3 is TGTGCCATCAGCCAACAGGGGGCGAGTAATGAAAAACTGTTTTTT.

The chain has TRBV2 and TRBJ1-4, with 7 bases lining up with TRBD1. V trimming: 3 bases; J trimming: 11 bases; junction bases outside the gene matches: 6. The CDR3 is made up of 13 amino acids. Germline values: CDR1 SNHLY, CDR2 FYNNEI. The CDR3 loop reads CASSDSGTEKLFF. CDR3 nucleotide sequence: TGTGCCAGCAGTGACAGTGGGACAGAGAAACTGTTTTTT.

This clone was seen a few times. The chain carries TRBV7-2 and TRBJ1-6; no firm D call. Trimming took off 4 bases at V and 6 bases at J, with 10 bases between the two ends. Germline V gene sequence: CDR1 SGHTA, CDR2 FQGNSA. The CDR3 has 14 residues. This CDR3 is CASSSDPGNSPLHF. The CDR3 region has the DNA TGTGCCAGCAGCTCGGACCCTGGTAATTCACCCCTCCACTTT.

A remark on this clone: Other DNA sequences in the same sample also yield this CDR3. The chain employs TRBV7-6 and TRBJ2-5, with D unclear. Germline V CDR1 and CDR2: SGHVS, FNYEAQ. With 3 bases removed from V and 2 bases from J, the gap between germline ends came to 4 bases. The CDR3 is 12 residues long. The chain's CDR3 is CASSLIQETQYF. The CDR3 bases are TGTGCCAGCAGCTTGATACAAGAGACCCAGTACTTC. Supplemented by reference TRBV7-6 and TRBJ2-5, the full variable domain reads GAGVSQSPRYKVTKRGQDVALRCDPISGHVSLYWYRQALGQGPEFLTYFNYEAQQDKSGLPNDRFSAERPEGSISTLTIQRTEQRDSAMYRCASSLIQETQYFGPGTRLLVL.

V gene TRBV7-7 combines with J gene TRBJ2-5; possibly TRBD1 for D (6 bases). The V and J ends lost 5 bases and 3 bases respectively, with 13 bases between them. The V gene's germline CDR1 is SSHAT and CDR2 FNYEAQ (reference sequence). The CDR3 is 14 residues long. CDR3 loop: CASSLLDSKETQYF. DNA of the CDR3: TGTGCCAGCAGCCTACTGGACAGTAAAGAGACCCAGTACTTC.

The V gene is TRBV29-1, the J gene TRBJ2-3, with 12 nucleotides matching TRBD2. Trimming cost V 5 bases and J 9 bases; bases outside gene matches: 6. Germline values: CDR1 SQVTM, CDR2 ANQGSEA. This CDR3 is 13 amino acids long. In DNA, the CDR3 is TGCAGCGTTTCCAGACTAGCGGGGGAAACGCAGTATTTT. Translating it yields CSVSRLAGETQYF.

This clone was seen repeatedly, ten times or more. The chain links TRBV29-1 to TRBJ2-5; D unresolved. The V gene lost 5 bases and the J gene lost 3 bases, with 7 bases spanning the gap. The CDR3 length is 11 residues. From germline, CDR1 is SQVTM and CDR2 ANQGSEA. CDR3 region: CSVRPKETQYF. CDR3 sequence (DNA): TGCAGCGTTCGGCCCAAAGAGACCCAGTACTTC.

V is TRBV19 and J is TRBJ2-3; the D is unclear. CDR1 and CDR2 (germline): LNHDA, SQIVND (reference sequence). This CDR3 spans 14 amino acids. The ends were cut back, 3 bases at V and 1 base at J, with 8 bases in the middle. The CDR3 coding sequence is TGTGCCAGTAGTATCGGACGGCGCACAGATACGCAGTATTTT. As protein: CASSIGRRTDTQYF.

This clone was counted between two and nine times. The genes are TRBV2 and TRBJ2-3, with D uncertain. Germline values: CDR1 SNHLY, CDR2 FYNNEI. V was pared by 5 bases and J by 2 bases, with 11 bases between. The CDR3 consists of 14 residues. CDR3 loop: CASSLLRFTDTQYF. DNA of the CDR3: TGTGCCAGCAGTCTTTTACGGTTCACAGATACGCAGTATTTT.

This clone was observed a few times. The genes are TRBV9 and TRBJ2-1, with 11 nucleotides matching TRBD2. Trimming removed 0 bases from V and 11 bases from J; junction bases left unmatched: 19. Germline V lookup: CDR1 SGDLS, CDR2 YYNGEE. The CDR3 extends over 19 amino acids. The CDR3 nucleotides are TGTGCCAGCAGCGTAGACCCTAACCGCTCTAGCGGGGGGACTACGAAGCAGTTCTTC. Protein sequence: CASSVDPNRSSGGTTKQFF.

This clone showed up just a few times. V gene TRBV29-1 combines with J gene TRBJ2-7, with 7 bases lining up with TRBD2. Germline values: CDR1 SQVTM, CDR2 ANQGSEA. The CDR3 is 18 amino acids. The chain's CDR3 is CRVGSGVAGLHPSYEQYV. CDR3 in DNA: TGCAGGGTTGGAAGCGGAGTAGCGGGTCTACACCCCTCCTACGAGCAGTACGTC.

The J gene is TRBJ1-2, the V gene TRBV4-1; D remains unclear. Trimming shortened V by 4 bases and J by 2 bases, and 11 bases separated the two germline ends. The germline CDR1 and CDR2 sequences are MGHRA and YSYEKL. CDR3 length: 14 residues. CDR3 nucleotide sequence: TGCGCCAGCAGCCGGCAGGCTCCCAACTATGGCTACACCTTC. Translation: CASSRQAPNYGYTF.

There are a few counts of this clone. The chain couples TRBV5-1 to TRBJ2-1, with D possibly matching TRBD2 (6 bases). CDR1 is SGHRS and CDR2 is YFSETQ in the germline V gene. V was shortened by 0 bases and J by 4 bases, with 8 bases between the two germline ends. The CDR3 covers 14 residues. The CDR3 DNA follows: TGCGCCAGCAGCTTGGTGCTAGCGTACAATGAGCAGTTCTTC. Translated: CASSLVLAYNEQFF.

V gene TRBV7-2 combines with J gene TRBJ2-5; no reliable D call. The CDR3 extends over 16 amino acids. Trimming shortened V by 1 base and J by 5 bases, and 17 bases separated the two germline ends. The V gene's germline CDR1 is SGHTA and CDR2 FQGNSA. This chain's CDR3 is CASSLVSQPVEETQYF. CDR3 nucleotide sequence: TGTGCCAGCAGCTTAGTATCACAGCCAGTCGAGGAGACCCAGTACTTC.

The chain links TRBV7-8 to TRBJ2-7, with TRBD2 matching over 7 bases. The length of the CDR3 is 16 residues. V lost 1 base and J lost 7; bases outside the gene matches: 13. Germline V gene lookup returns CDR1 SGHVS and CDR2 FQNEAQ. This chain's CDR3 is CASSLVRGRLTGEQYF. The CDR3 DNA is TGTGCCAGCAGCTTAGTCCGCGGGAGATTAACTGGTGAGCAGTACTTC.

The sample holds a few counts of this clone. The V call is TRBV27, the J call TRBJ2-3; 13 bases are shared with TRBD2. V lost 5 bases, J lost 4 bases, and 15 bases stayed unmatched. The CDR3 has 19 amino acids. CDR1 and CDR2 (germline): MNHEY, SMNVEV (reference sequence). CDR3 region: CASSLRRLAGGLKADTQYF. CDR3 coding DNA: TGTGCCAGCAGTCTCCGCCGACTAGCGGGGGGCCTGAAGGCAGATACGCAGTATTTT.

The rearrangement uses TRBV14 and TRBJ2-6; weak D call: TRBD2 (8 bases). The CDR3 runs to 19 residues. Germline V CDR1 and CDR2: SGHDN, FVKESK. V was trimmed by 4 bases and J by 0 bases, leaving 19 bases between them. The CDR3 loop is CASSPRGGQPFSGANVLTF. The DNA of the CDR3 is TGTGCCAGCAGCCCCCGGGGGGGACAGCCCTTCTCTGGGGCCAACGTCCTGACTTTC. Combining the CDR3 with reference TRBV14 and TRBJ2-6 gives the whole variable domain EAGVTQFPSHSVIEKGQTVTLRCDPISGHDNLYWYRRVMGKEIKFLLHFVKESKQDESGMPNNRFLAERTGGTYSTLKVQPAELEDSGVYFCASSPRGGQPFSGANVLTFGAGSRLTVL.

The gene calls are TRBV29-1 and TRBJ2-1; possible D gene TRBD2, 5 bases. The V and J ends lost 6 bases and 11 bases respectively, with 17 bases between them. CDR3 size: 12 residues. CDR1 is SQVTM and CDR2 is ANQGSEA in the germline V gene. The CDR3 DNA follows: TGCAGCGTCCCCCTAGAGGGTTTCCAGCAGTTCTTC. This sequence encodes CSVPLEGFQQFF.

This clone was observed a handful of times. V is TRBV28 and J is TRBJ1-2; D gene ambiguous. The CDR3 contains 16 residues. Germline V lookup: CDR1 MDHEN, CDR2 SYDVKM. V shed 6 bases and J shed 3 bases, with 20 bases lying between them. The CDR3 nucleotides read TGTGCCAGCAGCTCCTCTACCTTAAATGGCTACTATGGCTACACCTTC. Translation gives CASSSSTLNGYYGYTF.